These 12 T cell receptor beta chains were sequenced from one sample in a study of blood T cell repertoires in COVID-19. Profiling relied on immunoSEQ multiplex PCR, and the TCRdb table lists in-frame clones only, not all of them. The data show about 240,000 clones, around 88% seen once. The sample was PBMCs or T cells enriched from blood (not recorded which). Receptors were obtained from a woman aged 40 to 55 with acute COVID-19.

The chain has TRBV14 and TRBJ2-7, with 8 nucleotides matching TRBD2. From germline, CDR1 is SGHDN and CDR2 FVKESK. The ends lost 4 bases at V and 2 bases at J; junction bases unmatched: 10. There are 16 residues in the CDR3. CDR3 protein: CASSRLTSGKPYEQYF. The CDR3 bases are TGTGCCAGCAGCCGACTCACTAGCGGCAAGCCCTACGAGCAGTACTTC. Full variable domain (rest looked up from reference TRBV14 and TRBJ2-7): EAGVTQFPSHSVIEKGQTVTLRCDPISGHDNLYWYRRVMGKEIKFLLHFVKESKQDESGMPNNRFLAERTGGTYSTLKVQPAELEDSGVYFCASSRLTSGKPYEQYFGPGTRLTVT.

J is TRBJ2-1 and V is TRBV5-1, with 9 bases lining up with TRBD2. Per germline, CDR1 SGHRS and CDR2 YFSETQ. CDR3 length equals 16 residues. Germline trimming cut 3 bases from V and 0 bases from J; bases unmatched to any gene: 4. The CDR3 region has the DNA TGCGCCAGCAGCTCCCTTAGCGGGAGCTCCTACAATGAGCAGTTCTTC. Its translation: CASSSLSGSSYNEQFF.

Only a few counts were recorded for this clone. This chain connects TRBV5-1 to TRBJ2-5; D may be TRBD2 (6 bases). The germline V gene encodes CDR1 SGHRS and CDR2 YFSETQ. The V and J ends lost 4 bases and 4 bases respectively, with 14 bases between them. The CDR3 consists of 14 residues. CDR3: CASSPGTQGETQYF. The CDR3 DNA is TGCGCCAGCAGCCCTGGGACTCAAGGAGAGACCCAGTACTTC.

J is TRBJ1-2 and V is TRBV30; 7 bases map to TRBD1. CDR1 and CDR2 (germline): GTSNPN, SVGIG (reference sequence). This CDR3 is built from 12 residues. With V trimmed by 5 bases and J by 5 bases, 5 bases remained unmatched. CDR3 nucleotides: TGTGCCTGGTCGGCAGGGGGATATGGCTACACCTTC. The encoded protein is CAWSAGGYGYTF.

The chain combines TRBV7-9 with TRBJ1-4; D call uncertain. The CDR3 extends over 18 amino acids. The V end was cut by 1 base, the J end by 0 bases, with 15 bases between. Germline-derived CDR1 and CDR2 are SEHNR and FQNEAQ (reference sequence). The CDR3 spells CASSLGVSATTTNEKLFF. The CDR3 nucleotides read TGTGCCAGCAGCTTAGGTGTGTCGGCAACTACAACTAATGAAAAACTGTTTTTT.

The V gene is TRBV19, the J gene TRBJ2-1, with 13 bases that match TRBD2. CDR1 is LNHDA, CDR2 SQIVND, per germline (reference sequence). This CDR3 comprises 14 residues. With V trimmed by 3 bases and J by 10 bases, 3 bases remained unmatched. The CDR3 DNA reads TGTGCCAGTAGTATTTGGACTAGCGGGGGCGAGCAGTTCTTC. Translation: CASSIWTSGGEQFF.

With regard to this clone: Its ends do not fully match the called genes, so a read error is possible. The chain has TRBV7-2 and TRBJ1-1, with D tentatively TRBD1 (6 bases). Germline-derived CDR1 and CDR2 are SGHTA and FQGNSA. The CDR3 has 14 residues. In nucleotides, the CDR3 is TGTGCCAGCAGCTTAGGACAGGTGAAAACTGAAGCTTTCTTT. Amino acid sequence: CASSLGQVKTEAFF. The variable domain in full, completed from reference TRBV7-2 and TRBJ1-1, reads GAGVSQSPSNKVTEKGKDVELRCDPISGHTALYWYRQSLGQGLEFLIYFQGNSAPDKSGLPSDRFSAERTGGSVSTLTIQRTQQEDSAVYLCASSLGQVKTEAFFGQGTRLTVV.

This CDR3 reads CASSFSSPGEQYF. The CDR3 DNA reads as TGTGCCAGCAGCTTTAGCTCCCCGGGCGAGCAGTACTTC. V usage is TRBV11-2 and J usage is TRBJ2-7; D gene ambiguous. V lost 3 bases, J lost 6 bases, and 12 bases lay in between. The germline CDR1 and CDR2 sequences are SGHAT and FQNNGV. The CDR3 extends over 13 amino acids.

V and J are TRBV7-8 and TRBJ2-1, with TRBD2 as a possible D gene (6 bases). Germline assignment: CDR1 SGHVS and CDR2 FQNEAQ. This CDR3 spans 13 amino acids. The V and J ends lost 5 bases and 7 bases respectively, with 12 bases between them. CDR3 in DNA: TGTGCCAGCAGCCTCCGGACTAAAAATGAGCAGTTCTTC. Encoded protein: CASSLRTKNEQFF.

The gene calls are TRBV6-5 and TRBJ2-5, with D possibly TRBD1 on 6 matching bases. CDR1 MNHEY and CDR2 SVGAGI come from the germline V gene. This CDR3 is 14 amino acids long. V gave up 9 bases and J gave up 7 bases, with 21 bases separating them. CDR3 sequence: CASCSGTNCGTQYF. CDR3 DNA: TGTGCCAGTTGCTCCGGGACAAATTGCGGGACCCAGTACTTC.

The genes are TRBV3-1 (or the pseudogene TRBV3-2) and TRBJ1-5; D gene unclear. The CDR3 extends over 15 amino acids. V shed 0 bases and J shed 3 bases, with 9 bases lying between them. Germline V CDR1 and CDR2: LGHDT, YNNKEL (reference sequence). This CDR3 is CASSQDPGVNQPQHF. The CDR3 nucleotides are TGTGCCAGCAGCCAAGATCCCGGGGTCAATCAGCCCCAGCATTTT.

The chain uses TRBV29-1 and TRBJ2-7; D possibly corresponds to TRBD2 (6 bases). CDR3 length equals 14 residues. With 4 bases removed from V and 2 bases from J, the gap between germline ends came to 15 bases. CDR1 SQVTM and CDR2 ANQGSEA come from the germline V gene. The CDR3 DNA is TGCAGCGTTGCCTATAGCGGACTAACCTACGAGCAGTACTTC. This encodes CSVAYSGLTYEQYF.